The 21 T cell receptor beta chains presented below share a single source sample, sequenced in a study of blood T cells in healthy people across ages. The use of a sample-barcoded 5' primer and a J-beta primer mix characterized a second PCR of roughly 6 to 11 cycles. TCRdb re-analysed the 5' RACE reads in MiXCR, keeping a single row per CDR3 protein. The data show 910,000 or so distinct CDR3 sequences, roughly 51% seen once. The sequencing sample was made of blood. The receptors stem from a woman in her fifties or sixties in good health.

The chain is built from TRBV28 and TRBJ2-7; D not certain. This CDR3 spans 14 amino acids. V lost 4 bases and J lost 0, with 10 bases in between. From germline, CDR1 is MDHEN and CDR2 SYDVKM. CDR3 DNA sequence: TGTGCCAGCAGTTACGGCCCGAACTCCTACGAGCAGTACTTC. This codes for CASSYGPNSYEQYF.

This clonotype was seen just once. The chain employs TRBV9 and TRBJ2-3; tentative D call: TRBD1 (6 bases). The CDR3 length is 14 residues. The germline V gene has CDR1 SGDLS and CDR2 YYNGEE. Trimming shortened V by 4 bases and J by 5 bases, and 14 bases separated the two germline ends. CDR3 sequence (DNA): TGTGCCAGCAGCTTTACAGGGTTTGAAGATACGCAGTATTTT. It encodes CASSFTGFEDTQYF. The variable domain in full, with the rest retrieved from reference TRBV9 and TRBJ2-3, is DSGVTQTPKHLITATGQRVTLRCSPRSGDLSVYWYQQSLDQGLQFLIQYYNGEERAKGNILERFSAQQFPDLHSELNLSSLELGDSALYFCASSFTGFEDTQYFGPGTRLTVL.

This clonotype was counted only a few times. The CDR3 protein is CSARDYGNNEQYF. In DNA form, the CDR3 reads TGCAGTGCTAGAGATTACGGGAACAACGAGCAGTACTTC. The rearrangement joins TRBV20-1 to TRBJ2-7; TRBD2 might be the D (5 bases). The CDR3 is made up of 13 amino acids. Germline V gene data show CDR1 as DFQATT and CDR2 as SNEGSKA (reference sequence). The V end lost 0 bases, the J end lost 5 bases, and 11 bases lay between the germline ends.

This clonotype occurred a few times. DNA for the CDR3: TGTGCCACCAGCAACCTACTAGCGGGAGGGCCGTGGGCCAAAAACATTCAGTACTTC. This sequence encodes CATSNLLAGGPWAKNIQYF. The chain links TRBV15 to TRBJ2-4; 13 bases match TRBD2. The CDR3 extends over 19 amino acids. Germline CDR1 is LNHNV and CDR2 is YYDKDF (reference sequence). V shed 4 bases and J 1 base; nucleotides not matched to a gene: 10.

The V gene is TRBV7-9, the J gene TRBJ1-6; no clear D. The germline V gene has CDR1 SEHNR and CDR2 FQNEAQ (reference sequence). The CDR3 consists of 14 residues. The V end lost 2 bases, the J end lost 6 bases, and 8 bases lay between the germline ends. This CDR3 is CASSLTGANSPLHF. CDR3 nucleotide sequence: TGTGCCAGCAGCTTAACGGGCGCTAATTCACCCCTCCACTTT.

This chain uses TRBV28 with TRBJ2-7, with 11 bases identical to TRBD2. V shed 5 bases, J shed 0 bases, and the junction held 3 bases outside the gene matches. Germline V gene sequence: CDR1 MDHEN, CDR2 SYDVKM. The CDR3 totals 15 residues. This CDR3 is CASSPGLAASYEQYF. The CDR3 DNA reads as TGTGCCAGCAGTCCGGGACTAGCGGCCTCCTACGAGCAGTACTTC.

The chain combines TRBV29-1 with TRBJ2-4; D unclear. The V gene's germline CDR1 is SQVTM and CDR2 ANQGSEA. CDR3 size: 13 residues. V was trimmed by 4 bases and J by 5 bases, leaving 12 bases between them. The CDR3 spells CSVVGLGENIQYF. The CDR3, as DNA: TGCAGCGTTGTTGGGCTAGGCGAAAACATTCAGTACTTC.

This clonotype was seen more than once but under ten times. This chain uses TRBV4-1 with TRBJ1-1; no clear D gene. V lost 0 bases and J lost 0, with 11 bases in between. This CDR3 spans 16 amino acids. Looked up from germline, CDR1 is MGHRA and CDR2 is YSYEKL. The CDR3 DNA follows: TGCGCCAGCAGCCAAGATACCCCCAATTTGAACACTGAAGCTTTCTTT. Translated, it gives CASSQDTPNLNTEAFF.

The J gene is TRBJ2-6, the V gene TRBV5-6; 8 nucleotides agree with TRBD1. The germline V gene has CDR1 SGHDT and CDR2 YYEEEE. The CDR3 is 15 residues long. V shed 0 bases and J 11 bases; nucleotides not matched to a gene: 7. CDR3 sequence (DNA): TGTGCCAGCAGCTTGGTTTGGGGACAGGCAGACGTCCTGACTTTC. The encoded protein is CASSLVWGQADVLTF. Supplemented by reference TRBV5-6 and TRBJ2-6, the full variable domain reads DAGVTQSPTHLIKTRGQQVTLRCSPKSGHDTVSWYQQALGQGPQFIFQYYEEEERQRGNFPDRFSGHQFPNYSSELNVNALLLGDSALYLCASSLVWGQADVLTFGAGSRLTVL.

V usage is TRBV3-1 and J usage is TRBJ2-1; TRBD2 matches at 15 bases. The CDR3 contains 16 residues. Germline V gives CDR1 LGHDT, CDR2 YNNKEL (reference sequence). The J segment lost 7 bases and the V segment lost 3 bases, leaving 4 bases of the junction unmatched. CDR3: CASSQGGLAGGNEQFF. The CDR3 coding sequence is TGTGCCAGCAGCCAGGGGGGACTAGCGGGAGGAAATGAGCAGTTCTTC.

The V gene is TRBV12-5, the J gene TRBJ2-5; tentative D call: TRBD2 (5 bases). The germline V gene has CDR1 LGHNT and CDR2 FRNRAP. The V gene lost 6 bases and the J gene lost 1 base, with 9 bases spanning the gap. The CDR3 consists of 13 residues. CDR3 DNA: TGTGCTAGTGGGCCGAGCGGCCAAGAGACCCAGTACTTC. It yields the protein CASGPSGQETQYF. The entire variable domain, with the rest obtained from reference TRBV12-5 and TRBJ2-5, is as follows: DARVTQTPRHKVTEMGQEVTMRCQPILGHNTVFWYRQTMMQGLELLAYFRNRAPLDDSGMPKDRFSAEMPDATLATLKIQPSEPRDSAVYFCASGPSGQETQYFGPGTRLLVL.

The CDR3 DNA reads TGTGCCAGCAGCCAAGTCCCAGAGAGCACAGATACGCAGTATTTT. Residues: CASSQVPESTDTQYF. The chain joins TRBV3-1 to TRBJ2-3; D not certain. The CDR3 totals 15 residues. V shed 1 base and J shed 0 bases, with 8 bases lying between them. Germline CDR1 LGHDT, CDR2 YNNKEL (reference sequence).

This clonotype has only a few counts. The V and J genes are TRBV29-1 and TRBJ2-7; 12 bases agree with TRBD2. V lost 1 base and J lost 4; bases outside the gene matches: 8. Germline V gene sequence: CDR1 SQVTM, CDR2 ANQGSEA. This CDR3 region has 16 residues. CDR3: CSVEGTLAGGQYEQYF. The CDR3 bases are TGCAGCGTTGAAGGAACCCTAGCGGGAGGGCAATACGAGCAGTACTTC.

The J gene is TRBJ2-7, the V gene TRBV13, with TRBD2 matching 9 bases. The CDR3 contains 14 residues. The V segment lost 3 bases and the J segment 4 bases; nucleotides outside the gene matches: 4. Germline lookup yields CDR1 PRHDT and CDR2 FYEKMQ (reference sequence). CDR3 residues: CASSFSTSGYEQYF. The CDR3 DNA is TGTGCCAGCAGCTTTTCGACTAGCGGTTACGAGCAGTACTTC.

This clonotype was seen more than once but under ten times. CDR3 protein: CSAPEGLITYEQYF. The CDR3 DNA follows: TGCAGTGCCCCCGAGGGACTAATAACCTACGAGCAGTACTTC. V gene TRBV20-1 combines with J gene TRBJ2-7; TRBD2 matches 7 bases. The CDR3 loop spans 14 amino acids. Trimming removed 6 bases from V and 2 bases from J; junction bases left unmatched: 10. Germline V gene data show CDR1 as DFQATT and CDR2 as SNEGSKA (reference sequence).

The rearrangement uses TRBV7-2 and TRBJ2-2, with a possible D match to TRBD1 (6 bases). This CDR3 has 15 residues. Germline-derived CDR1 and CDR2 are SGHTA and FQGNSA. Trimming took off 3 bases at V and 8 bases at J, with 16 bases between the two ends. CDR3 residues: CASSFSGQRSGELFF. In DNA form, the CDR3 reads TGTGCCAGCAGCTTCAGCGGACAGAGAAGTGGGGAGCTGTTTTTT.

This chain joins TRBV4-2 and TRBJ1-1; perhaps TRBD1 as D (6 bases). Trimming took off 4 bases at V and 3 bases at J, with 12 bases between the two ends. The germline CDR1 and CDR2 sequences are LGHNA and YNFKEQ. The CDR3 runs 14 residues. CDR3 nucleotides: TGTGCCAGCAGCCGAGAGAGGGGGTACACTGAAGCTTTCTTT. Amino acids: CASSRERGYTEAFF.

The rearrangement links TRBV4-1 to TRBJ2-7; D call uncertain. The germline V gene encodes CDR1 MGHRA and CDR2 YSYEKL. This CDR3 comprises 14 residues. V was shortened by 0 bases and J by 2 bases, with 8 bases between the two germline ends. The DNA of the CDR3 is TGCGCCAGCAGCCAAGAATATACAGCCTACGAGCAGTACTTC. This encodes CASSQEYTAYEQYF.

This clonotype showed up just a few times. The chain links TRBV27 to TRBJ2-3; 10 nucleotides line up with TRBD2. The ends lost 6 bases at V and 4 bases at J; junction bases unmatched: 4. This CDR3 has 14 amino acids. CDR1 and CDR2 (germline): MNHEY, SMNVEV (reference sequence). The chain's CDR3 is CASRIAGGSDTQYF. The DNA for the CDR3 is TGTGCCAGCAGGATAGCGGGAGGCTCAGATACGCAGTATTTT.

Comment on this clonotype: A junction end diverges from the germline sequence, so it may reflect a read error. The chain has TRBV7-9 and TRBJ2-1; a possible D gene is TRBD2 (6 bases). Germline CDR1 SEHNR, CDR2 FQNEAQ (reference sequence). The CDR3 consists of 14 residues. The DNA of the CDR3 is TGTGCCAACAGCCCACGGAGGGCTTTGAATGAGCAGTTCTTC. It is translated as CANSPRRALNEQFF.

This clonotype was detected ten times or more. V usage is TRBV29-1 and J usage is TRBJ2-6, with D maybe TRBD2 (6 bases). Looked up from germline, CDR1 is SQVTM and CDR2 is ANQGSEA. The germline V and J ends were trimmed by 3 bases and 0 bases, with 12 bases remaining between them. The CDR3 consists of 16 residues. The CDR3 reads CSVDFSGTSGANVLTF. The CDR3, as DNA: TGCAGCGTTGATTTTAGCGGAACCTCTGGGGCCAACGTCCTGACTTTC.